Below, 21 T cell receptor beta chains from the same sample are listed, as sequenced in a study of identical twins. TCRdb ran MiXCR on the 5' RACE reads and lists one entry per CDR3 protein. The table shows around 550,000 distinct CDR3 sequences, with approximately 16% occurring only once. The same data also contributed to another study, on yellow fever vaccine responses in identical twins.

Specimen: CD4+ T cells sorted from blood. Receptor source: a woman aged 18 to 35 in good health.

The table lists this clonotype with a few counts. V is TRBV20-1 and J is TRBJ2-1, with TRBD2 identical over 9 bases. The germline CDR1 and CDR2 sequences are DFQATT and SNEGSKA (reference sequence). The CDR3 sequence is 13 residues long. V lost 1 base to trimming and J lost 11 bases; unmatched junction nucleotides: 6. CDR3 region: CSARGAAGGQQFF. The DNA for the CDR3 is TGCAGTGCTAGAGGGGCAGCGGGGGGCCAGCAGTTCTTC.

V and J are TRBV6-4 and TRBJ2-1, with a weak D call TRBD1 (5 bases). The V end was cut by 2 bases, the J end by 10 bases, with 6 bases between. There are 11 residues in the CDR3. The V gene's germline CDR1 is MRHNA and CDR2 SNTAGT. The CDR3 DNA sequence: TGTGCCAGCAGTGACAGGGGAGAGCAGTTCTTC. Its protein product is CASSDRGEQFF.

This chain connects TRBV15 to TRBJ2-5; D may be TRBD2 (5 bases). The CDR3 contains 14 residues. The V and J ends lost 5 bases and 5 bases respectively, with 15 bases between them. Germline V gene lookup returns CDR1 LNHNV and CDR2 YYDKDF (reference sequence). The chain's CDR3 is CATSLSGDRETQYF. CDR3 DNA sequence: TGTGCCACCAGCTTAAGCGGTGACCGGGAGACCCAGTACTTC.

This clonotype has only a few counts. CDR3 sequence reads: CASSSQGPENTGELFF. Written as DNA, the CDR3 is TGCGCCAGCAGCTCCCAGGGCCCAGAGAACACCGGGGAGCTGTTTTTT. The chain employs TRBV5-1 and TRBJ2-2; TRBD1 might be the D (5 bases). Trimming pared 3 bases from V and 1 base from J, leaving 13 bases between. CDR3 length: 16 residues. From germline, CDR1 is SGHRS and CDR2 YFSETQ. The full variable domain, rest sourced from reference TRBV5-1 and TRBJ2-2, is KAGVTQTPRYLIKTRGQQVTLSCSPISGHRSVSWYQQTPGQGLQFLFEYFSETQRNKGNFPGRFSGRQFSNSRSEMNVSTLELGDSALYLCASSSQGPENTGELFFGEGSRLTVL.

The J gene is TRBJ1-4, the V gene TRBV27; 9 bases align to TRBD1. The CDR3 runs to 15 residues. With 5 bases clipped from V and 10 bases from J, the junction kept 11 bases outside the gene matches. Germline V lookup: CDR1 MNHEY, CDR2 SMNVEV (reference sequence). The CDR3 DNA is TGTGCCAGCAGTCCCCTCGGGACAGGGTGGGGAAAACTGTTTTTT. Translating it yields CASSPLGTGWGKLFF.

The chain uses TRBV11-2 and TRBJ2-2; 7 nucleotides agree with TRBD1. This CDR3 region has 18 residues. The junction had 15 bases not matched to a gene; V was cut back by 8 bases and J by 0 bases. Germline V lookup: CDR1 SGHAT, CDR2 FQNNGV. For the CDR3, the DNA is TGTGCCAGCCGCACTTTTAGGACAGGCGAACCGAACACCGGGGAGCTGTTTTTT. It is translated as CASRTFRTGEPNTGELFF.

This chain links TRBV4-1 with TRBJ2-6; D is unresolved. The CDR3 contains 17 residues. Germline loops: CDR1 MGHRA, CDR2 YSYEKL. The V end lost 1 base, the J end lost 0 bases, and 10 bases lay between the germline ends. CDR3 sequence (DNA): TGCGCCAGCAGCCAAGTCCCTACAAGCTCTGGGGCCAACGTCCTGACTTTC. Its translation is CASSQVPTSSGANVLTF.

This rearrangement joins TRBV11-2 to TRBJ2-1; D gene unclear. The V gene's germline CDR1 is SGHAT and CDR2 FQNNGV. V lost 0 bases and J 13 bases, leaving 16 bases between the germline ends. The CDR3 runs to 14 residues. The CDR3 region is CASSLERTETTQFF. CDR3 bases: TGTGCCAGCAGCTTAGAACGAACTGAGACAACTCAGTTCTTC. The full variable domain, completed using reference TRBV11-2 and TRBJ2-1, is EAGVAQSPRYKIIEKRQSVAFWCNPISGHATLYWYQQILGQGPKLLIQFQNNGVVDDSQLPKDRFSAERLKGVDSTLKIQPAKLEDSAVYLCASSLERTETTQFFGPGTRLTVL.

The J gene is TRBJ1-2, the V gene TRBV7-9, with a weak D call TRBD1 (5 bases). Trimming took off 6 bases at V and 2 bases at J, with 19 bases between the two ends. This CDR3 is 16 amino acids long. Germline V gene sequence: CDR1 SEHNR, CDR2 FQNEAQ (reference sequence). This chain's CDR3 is CASSPPGQDLNYGYTF. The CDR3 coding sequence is TGTGCCAGCAGTCCCCCGGGGCAGGATTTAAACTATGGCTACACCTTC. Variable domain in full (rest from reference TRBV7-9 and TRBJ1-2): DTGVSQNPRHKITKRGQNVTFRCDPISEHNRLYWYRQTLGQGPEFLTYFQNEAQLEKSRLLSDRFSAERPKGSFSTLEIQRTEQGDSAMYLCASSPPGQDLNYGYTFGSGTRLTVV.

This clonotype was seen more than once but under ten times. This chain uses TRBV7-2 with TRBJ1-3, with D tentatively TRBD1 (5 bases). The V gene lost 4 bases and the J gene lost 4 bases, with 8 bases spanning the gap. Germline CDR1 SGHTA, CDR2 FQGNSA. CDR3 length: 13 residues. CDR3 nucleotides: TGTGCCAGCAGCTCCCACAGGGGAAACACCATATATTTT. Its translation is CASSSHRGNTIYF.

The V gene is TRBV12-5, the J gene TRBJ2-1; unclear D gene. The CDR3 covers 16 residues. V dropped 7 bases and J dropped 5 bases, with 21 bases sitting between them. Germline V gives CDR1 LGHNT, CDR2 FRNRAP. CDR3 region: CASAARKGVNNNEQFF. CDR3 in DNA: TGTGCTAGTGCCGCCCGGAAAGGAGTGAACAACAATGAGCAGTTCTTC.

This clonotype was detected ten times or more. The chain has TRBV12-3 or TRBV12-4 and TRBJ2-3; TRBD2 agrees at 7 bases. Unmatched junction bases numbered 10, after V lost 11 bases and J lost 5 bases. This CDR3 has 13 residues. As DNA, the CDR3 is TGTGCCGGGGCGGGAGACGCCGGAGATACGCAGTATTTT. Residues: CAGAGDAGDTQYF.

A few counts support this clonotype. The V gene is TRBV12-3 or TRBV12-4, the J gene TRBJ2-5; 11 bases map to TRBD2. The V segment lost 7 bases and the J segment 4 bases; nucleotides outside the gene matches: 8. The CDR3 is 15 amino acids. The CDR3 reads CASTESLAGGETQYF. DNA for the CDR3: TGTGCCAGCACAGAATCCCTAGCGGGAGGAGAGACCCAGTACTTC.

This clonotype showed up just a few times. The CDR3 sequence is CASSSDIAGGYEQYF. CDR3 nucleotides: TGTGCCAGCAGTTCTGATATAGCGGGAGGCTACGAGCAGTACTTC. V and J are TRBV6-5 and TRBJ2-7, with TRBD2 matching over 10 bases. Germline CDR1 reads MNHEY; CDR2 reads SVGAGI. The junction had 6 bases not matched to a gene; V was cut back by 4 bases and J by 3 bases. There are 15 residues in the CDR3.

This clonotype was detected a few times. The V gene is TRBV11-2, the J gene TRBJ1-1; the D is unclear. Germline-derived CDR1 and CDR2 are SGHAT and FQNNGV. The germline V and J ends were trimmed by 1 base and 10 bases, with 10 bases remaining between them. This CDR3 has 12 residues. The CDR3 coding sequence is TGTGCCAGCAGCTTAGTCATTAACATAGCTTTCTTT. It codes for CASSLVINIAFF.

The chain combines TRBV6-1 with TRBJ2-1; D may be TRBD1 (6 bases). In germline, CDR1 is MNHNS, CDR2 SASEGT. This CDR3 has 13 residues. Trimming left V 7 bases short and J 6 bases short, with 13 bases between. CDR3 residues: CASILTGINEQFF. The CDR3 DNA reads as TGTGCCAGCATACTAACAGGGATCAATGAGCAGTTCTTC.

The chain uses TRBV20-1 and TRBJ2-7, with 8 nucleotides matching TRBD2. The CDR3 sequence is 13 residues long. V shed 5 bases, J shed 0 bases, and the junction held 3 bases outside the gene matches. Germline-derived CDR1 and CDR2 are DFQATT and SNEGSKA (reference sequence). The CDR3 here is CSAGGGSSYEQYF. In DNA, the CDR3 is TGCAGTGCTGGCGGGGGGAGCTCCTACGAGCAGTACTTC.

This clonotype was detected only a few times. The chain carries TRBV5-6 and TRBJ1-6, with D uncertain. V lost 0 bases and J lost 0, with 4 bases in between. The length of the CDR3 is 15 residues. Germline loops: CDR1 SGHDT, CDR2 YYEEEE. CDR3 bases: TGTGCCAGCAGCTTGGACAGCTCCTATAATTCACCCCTCCACTTT. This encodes CASSLDSSYNSPLHF.

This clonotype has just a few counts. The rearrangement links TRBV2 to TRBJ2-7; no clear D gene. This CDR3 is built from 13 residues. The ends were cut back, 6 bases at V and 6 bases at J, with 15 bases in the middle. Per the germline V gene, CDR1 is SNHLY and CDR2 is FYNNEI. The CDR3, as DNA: TGTGCCAGCAGCGAATCTCCCCTGTCCGAGCAGTACGTC. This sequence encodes CASSESPLSEQYV.

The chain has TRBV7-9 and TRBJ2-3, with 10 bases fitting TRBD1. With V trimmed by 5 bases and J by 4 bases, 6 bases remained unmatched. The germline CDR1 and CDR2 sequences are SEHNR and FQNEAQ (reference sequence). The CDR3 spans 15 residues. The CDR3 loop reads CASSDRDRGSDTQYF. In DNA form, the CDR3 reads TGTGCCAGCAGCGACCGGGACAGGGGCTCAGATACGCAGTATTTT.

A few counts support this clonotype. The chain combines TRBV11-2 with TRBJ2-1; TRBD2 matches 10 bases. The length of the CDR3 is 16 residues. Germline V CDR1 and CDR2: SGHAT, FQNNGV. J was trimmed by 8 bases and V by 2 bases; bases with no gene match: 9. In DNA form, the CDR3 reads TGTGCCAGCAGCTTACGCGCTAGCGGGAGTCTCTATGAGCAGTTCTTC. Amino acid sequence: CASSLRASGSLYEQFF.